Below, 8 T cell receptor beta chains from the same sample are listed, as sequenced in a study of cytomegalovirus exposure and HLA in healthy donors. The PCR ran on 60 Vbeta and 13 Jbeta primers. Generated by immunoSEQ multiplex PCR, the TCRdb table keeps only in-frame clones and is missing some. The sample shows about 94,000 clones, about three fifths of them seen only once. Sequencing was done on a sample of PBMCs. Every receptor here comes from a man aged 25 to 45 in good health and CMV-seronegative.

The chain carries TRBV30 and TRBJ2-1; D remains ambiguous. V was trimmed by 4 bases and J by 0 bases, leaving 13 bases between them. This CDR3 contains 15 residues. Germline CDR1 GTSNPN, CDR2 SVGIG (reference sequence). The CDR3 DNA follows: TGTGCCTGGAAACTGACTTATTTCTCCTACAATGAGCAGTTCTTC. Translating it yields CAWKLTYFSYNEQFF. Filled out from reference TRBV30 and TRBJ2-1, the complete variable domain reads SQTIHQWPATLVQPVGSPLSLECTVEGTSNPNLYWYRQAAGRGLQLLFYSVGIGQISSEVPQNLSASRPQDRQFILSSKKLLLSDSGFYLCAWKLTYFSYNEQFFGPGTRLTVL.

The CDR3 here is CASSASRGLWNEQFF. CDR3 sequence (DNA): TGTGCCAGCAGCGCCTCTAGAGGTCTTTGGAATGAGCAGTTCTTC. The V and J genes are TRBV7-3 and TRBJ2-1; the D is unclear. The CDR3 runs to 15 residues. The V gene lost 5 bases and the J gene lost 7 bases, with 18 bases spanning the gap. CDR1 and CDR2 (germline): SGHTA, FQGTGA.

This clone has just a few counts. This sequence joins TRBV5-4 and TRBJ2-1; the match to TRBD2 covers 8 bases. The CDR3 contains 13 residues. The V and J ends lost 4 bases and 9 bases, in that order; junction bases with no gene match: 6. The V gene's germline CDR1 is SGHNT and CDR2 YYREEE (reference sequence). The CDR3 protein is CASSGPSGLEQFF. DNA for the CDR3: TGTGCCAGCAGCGGACCTAGCGGGCTTGAGCAGTTCTTC. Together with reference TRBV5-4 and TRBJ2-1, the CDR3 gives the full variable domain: ETGVTQSPTHLIKTRGQQVTLRCSSQSGHNTVSWYQQALGQGPQFIFQYYREEENGRGNFPPRFSGLQFPNYSSELNVNALELDDSALYLCASSGPSGLEQFFGPGTRLTVL.

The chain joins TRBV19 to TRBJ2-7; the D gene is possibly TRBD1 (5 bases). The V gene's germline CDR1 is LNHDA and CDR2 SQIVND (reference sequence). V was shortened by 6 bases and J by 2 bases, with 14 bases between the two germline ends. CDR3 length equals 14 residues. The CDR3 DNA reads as TGTGCCAGTAGCCTTAGAGGACACACCTACGAGCAGTACTTC. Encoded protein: CASSLRGHTYEQYF. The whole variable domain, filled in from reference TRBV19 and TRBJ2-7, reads DGGITQSPKYLFRKEGQNVTLSCEQNLNHDAMYWYRQDPGQGLRLIYYSQIVNDFQKGDIAEGYSVSREKKESFPLTVTSAQKNPTAFYLCASSLRGHTYEQYFGPGTRLTVT.

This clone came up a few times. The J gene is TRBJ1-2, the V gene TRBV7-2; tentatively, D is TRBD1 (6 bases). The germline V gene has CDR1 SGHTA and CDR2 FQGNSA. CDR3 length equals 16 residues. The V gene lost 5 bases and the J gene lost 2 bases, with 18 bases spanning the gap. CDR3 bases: TGTGCCAGCAGCCCTCGTCCCCATGACAGGAACTATGGCTACACCTTC. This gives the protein CASSPRPHDRNYGYTF.

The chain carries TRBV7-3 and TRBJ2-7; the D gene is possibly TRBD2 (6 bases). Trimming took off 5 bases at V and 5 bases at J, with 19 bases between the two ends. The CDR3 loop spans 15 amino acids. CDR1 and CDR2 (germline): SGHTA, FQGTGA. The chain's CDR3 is CASSLSSESIHEQYF. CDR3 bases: TGTGCCAGCAGCCTATCTAGCGAATCTATCCACGAGCAGTACTTC.

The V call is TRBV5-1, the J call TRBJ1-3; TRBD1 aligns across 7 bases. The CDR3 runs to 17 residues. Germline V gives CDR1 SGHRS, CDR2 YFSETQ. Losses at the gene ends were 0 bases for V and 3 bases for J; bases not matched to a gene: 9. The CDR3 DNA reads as TGCGCCAGCAGCTTGGTTTATCAGGGGGAGCTTGGAAACACCATATATTTT. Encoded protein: CASSLVYQGELGNTIYF.

CDR3 sequence reads: CASVVGRMNTEAFF. DNA of the CDR3: TGTGCCAGCGTAGTTGGCAGGATGAACACTGAAGCTTTCTTT. The genes are TRBV7-9 and TRBJ1-1; no clear D gene. The CDR3 totals 14 residues. CDR1 and CDR2 (germline): SEHNR, FQNEAQ (reference sequence). V was cut by 8 bases and J by 0 bases, with 13 bases left in between.